The 23 T cell receptor beta chains in this list originate from one sample, sequenced in a study of cytomegalovirus exposure and HLA in healthy donors. Sequencing used immunoSEQ multiplex PCR; TCRdb keeps in-frame clones, though not all of them. The data contain about 130,000 clones, 70% to 85% of them singletons. The sequencing sample was made of PBMCs. The receptor set was obtained from a young man in good health and CMV-seropositive.

The chain recombines TRBV5-1 with TRBJ2-1; a possible D gene is TRBD1 (5 bases). CDR1 SGHRS and CDR2 YFSETQ come from the germline V gene. With 6 bases removed from V and 6 bases from J, the gap between germline ends came to 13 bases. The CDR3 runs to 13 residues. CDR3 nucleotide sequence: TGCGCCAGCACCCTGCTAGGGGTCAATGAGCAGTTCTTC. Amino acid sequence: CASTLLGVNEQFF.

The chain links TRBV4-1 to TRBJ1-5, with D perhaps matching TRBD1 (5 bases). V lost 4 bases and J 6 bases, leaving 16 bases between the germline ends. The germline V gene has CDR1 MGHRA and CDR2 YSYEKL. The CDR3 has 15 residues. CDR3 nucleotide sequence: TGCGCCAGCAGCCCGGGGGGGGGTAATCGTCAGCCCCAGCATTTT. It specifies CASSPGGGNRQPQHF.

This clone was recorded at least ten times. This chain uses TRBV29-1 with TRBJ1-2; D is unresolved. The CDR3 runs 15 residues. Germline V gene sequence: CDR1 SQVTM, CDR2 ANQGSEA. V was trimmed by 1 base and J by 0 bases, leaving 12 bases between them. The CDR3 coding sequence is TGCAGCGTTGAAGTTACGAGGCAAGCTAACTATGGCTACACCTTC. Protein product: CSVEVTRQANYGYTF.

Only a few counts were recorded for this clone. The chain combines TRBV19 with TRBJ2-7; D is possibly TRBD2 (6 bases). CDR1 and CDR2 (germline): LNHDA, SQIVND (reference sequence). CDR3 length equals 15 residues. V was pared by 5 bases and J by 2 bases, with 16 bases between. The CDR3 protein is CASSVNWDSTYEQYF. For the CDR3, the DNA is TGTGCCAGTAGTGTTAACTGGGACTCGACCTACGAGCAGTACTTC.

Turning to this clone: The sample holds other DNA sequences that translate to the same CDR3. The V and J genes are TRBV5-4 and TRBJ2-1; perhaps TRBD2 as D (5 bases). The germline gives CDR1 SGHNT, CDR2 YYREEE (reference sequence). The V and J ends lost 0 bases and 9 bases respectively, with 7 bases between them. This CDR3 spans 12 amino acids. This CDR3 reads CASSLVGGEQFF. CDR3 coding DNA: TGTGCCAGCAGCTTGGTAGGAGGTGAGCAGTTCTTC.

The V call is TRBV19, the J call TRBJ1-5; 7 bases are shared with TRBD1. Trimming took 8 bases from V and 5 from J; bases not matched to a gene: 12. This CDR3 has 15 amino acids. The germline V gene has CDR1 LNHDA and CDR2 SQIVND (reference sequence). The CDR3 DNA sequence: TGTGCCAGTTGTAGCGGGGCAGGGGGGTATCAGCCCCAGCATTTT. Protein: CASCSGAGGYQPQHF.

This rearrangement joins TRBV5-1 to TRBJ1-1, with D tentatively TRBD1 (5 bases). From germline, CDR1 is SGHRS and CDR2 YFSETQ. CDR3 size: 13 residues. V lost 5 bases to trimming and J lost 5 bases, with 13 bases between them. The CDR3 DNA follows: TGCGCCAGCAGACTTCAAAAGGGGACTGAAGCTTTCTTT. Residues: CASRLQKGTEAFF.

The CDR3 spells CASARGFSSLEQYF. The CDR3 nucleotides read TGTGCCAGCGCACGAGGGTTTTCATCACTCGAGCAGTACTTC. The chain couples TRBV18 to TRBJ2-7; D possibly corresponds to TRBD2 (5 bases). Germline V gene sequence: CDR1 KGHSH, CDR2 LQKENI. This CDR3 is 14 amino acids long. Trimming removed 8 bases at V and 6 bases at J, with 20 bases between.

The CDR3 nucleotides are TGCGCCAGCAGCCAAGGCCCTGGACAGGGGTGGGCTGAAGCTTTCTTT. It encodes CASSQGPGQGWAEAFF. The rearrangement joins TRBV4-1 to TRBJ1-1; 9 nucleotides line up with TRBD1. Germline V gene lookup returns CDR1 MGHRA and CDR2 YSYEKL. V was clipped by 1 base and J by 6 bases; unmatched bases: 9. This CDR3 is built from 16 residues.

The gene calls are TRBV10-2 and TRBJ2-5; D gene uncertain. The CDR3 has 13 amino acids. Trimming removed 6 bases from V and 5 bases from J, with 13 bases in between. CDR1 and CDR2 (germline): WSHSY, SAAADI. CDR3 sequence: CASRLHAPETQYF. The CDR3 coding sequence is TGCGCCAGCAGACTACACGCGCCCGAGACCCAGTACTTC.

The rearrangement uses TRBV9 and TRBJ2-1, with TRBD2 matching 10 bases. The trim removed 2 bases at V and 6 bases at J, leaving 5 bases unmatched. The CDR3 spans 15 residues. Germline values: CDR1 SGDLS, CDR2 YYNGEE. CDR3 region: CASSVELAGFNEQFF. The CDR3 nucleotides read TGTGCCAGCAGCGTGGAACTAGCGGGATTCAATGAGCAGTTCTTC.

The chain recombines TRBV6-5 with TRBJ2-1; 7 bases map to TRBD1. The CDR3 totals 16 residues. CDR1 is MNHEY and CDR2 is SVGAGI in the germline V gene. The V segment lost 0 bases and the J segment 6 bases; nucleotides outside the gene matches: 8. The CDR3 region has the DNA TGTGCCAGCAGTTACTCGAATTATCGACAGGGCAATGAGCAGTTCTTC. It yields the protein CASSYSNYRQGNEQFF.

This clone was observed once. The V call is TRBV30, the J call TRBJ2-7; maybe TRBD2 (5 bases). V lost 1 base to trimming and J lost 3 bases, with 7 bases between them. Per the germline V gene, CDR1 is GTSNPN and CDR2 is SVGIG (reference sequence). The length of the CDR3 is 12 residues. The chain's CDR3 is CAWSAGIYEQYF. In DNA form, the CDR3 reads TGTGCCTGGAGTGCGGGGATCTACGAGCAGTACTTC.

Only one count was recorded for this clone. The chain links TRBV27 to TRBJ2-2; D is uncertain. V dropped 5 bases and J dropped 0 bases, with 10 bases sitting between them. The CDR3 runs to 15 residues. Germline assignment: CDR1 MNHEY and CDR2 SMNVEV (reference sequence). The CDR3 protein is CASSLRLANTGELFF. Here the CDR3 DNA reads TGTGCCAGCAGTCTTAGACTCGCGAACACCGGGGAGCTGTTTTTT.

The J gene is TRBJ2-3, the V gene TRBV2, with a weak D call TRBD2 (5 bases). CDR1 is SNHLY, CDR2 FYNNEI, per germline. Trimming took off 6 bases at V and 4 bases at J, with 14 bases between the two ends. The CDR3 consists of 14 residues. The CDR3 DNA follows: TGTGCCAGCAGAACCGGGAAAGCAGCAGATACGCAGTATTTT. This sequence encodes CASRTGKAADTQYF. Full variable domain (remainder filled in from reference TRBV2 and TRBJ2-3): EPEVTQTPSHQVTQMGQEVILRCVPISNHLYFYWYRQILGQKVEFLVSFYNNEISEKSEIFDDQFSVERPDGSNFTLKIRSTKLEDSAMYFCASRTGKAADTQYFGPGTRLTVL.

V and J are TRBV25-1 and TRBJ1-1; a weak D match, TRBD1 (5 bases). V was trimmed by 2 bases and J by 1 base, leaving 17 bases between them. The CDR3 covers 17 residues. In germline, CDR1 is MGHDK, CDR2 SYGVNS. The CDR3 is CASSETPGRGGNTEAFF. Here the CDR3 DNA reads TGTGCCAGCAGTGAAACCCCGGGACGGGGGGGGAACACTGAAGCTTTCTTT.

The V gene is TRBV11-2, the J gene TRBJ2-7; TRBD1 is a possible D gene (6 bases). The germline V gene encodes CDR1 SGHAT and CDR2 FQNNGV. Trimming took 1 base from V and 7 from J, leaving 20 bases between them. The CDR3 length is 16 residues. The CDR3 loop is CASSLGGQGPPGEQYF. As DNA, the CDR3 is TGTGCCAGCAGCTTAGGGGGGCAGGGACCACCGGGGGAGCAGTACTTC.

This chain connects TRBV13 to TRBJ2-7, with D possibly TRBD2 on 5 matching bases. Trimming left V 5 bases short and J 7 bases short, with 18 bases between. The CDR3 spans 14 residues. Germline V gene sequence: CDR1 PRHDT, CDR2 FYEKMQ (reference sequence). The CDR3 is CASSPSLAPGEQYF. Here the CDR3 DNA reads TGTGCCAGCAGCCCTTCTTTGGCTCCGGGGGAGCAGTACTTC.

The sample holds a few counts of this clone. The CDR3 bases are TGCGCCAGCAGCTTGGACAGGCCCTTCGGTGGCTACACCTTC. This sequence encodes CASSLDRPFGGYTF. The genes are TRBV5-1 and TRBJ1-2; perhaps TRBD1 as D (5 bases). The CDR3 has 14 amino acids. Germline lookup yields CDR1 SGHRS and CDR2 YFSETQ. The V end lost 0 bases, the J end lost 7 bases, and 13 bases lay between the germline ends.

The count of this clone is one. The chain recombines TRBV27 with TRBJ2-2; 14 positions agree with TRBD2. Trimming cost V 7 bases and J 7 bases; bases outside gene matches: 11. This CDR3 has 17 amino acids. The germline CDR1 and CDR2 sequences are MNHEY and SMNVEV (reference sequence). The CDR3 protein is CASTPVTSGGARGELFF. The CDR3 nucleotides are TGTGCCAGCACCCCGGTGACTAGCGGGGGGGCCCGCGGGGAGCTGTTTTTT.

J is TRBJ1-2 and V is TRBV14; D unresolved. The CDR3 length is 14 residues. The V gene's germline CDR1 is SGHDN and CDR2 FVKESK. V dropped 2 bases and J dropped 1 base, with 8 bases sitting between them. The CDR3: CASSQRQVNYGYTF. CDR3 sequence (DNA): TGTGCCAGCAGCCAACGCCAGGTTAACTATGGCTACACCTTC.

The chain joins TRBV9 to TRBJ1-2; a weak D match, TRBD1 (5 bases). With 1 base removed from V and 6 bases from J, the gap between germline ends came to 13 bases. The CDR3 totals 14 residues. The germline CDR1 and CDR2 sequences are SGDLS and YYNGEE. CDR3 in amino acids: CASSVPPDSHGYTF. In nucleotides, the CDR3 is TGTGCCAGCAGCGTACCACCCGACAGCCATGGCTACACCTTC.

The rearrangement links TRBV6-6 to TRBJ2-7; D possibly corresponds to TRBD2 (5 bases). Germline assignment: CDR1 MNHNY and CDR2 SVGAGI (reference sequence). Trimming left V 11 bases short and J 2 bases short, with 13 bases between. The CDR3 is made up of 12 amino acids. The CDR3 loop reads CARGAGAYEQYF. The CDR3 coding sequence is TGTGCCCGAGGCGCCGGGGCCTACGAGCAGTACTTC.